This T cell receptor beta chain was retrieved from a study of blood T cell repertoires in COVID-19. Study overall: COVID-19 samples, acute and convalescent, were from the United States, Italy and Spain. T cells, B-cell-depleted T cells, or PBMCs supplied cDNA or gDNA.

The CDR3 sequence is 15 residues long. Germline-derived CDR1 and CDR2 are SGHVS and FNYEAQ. Trimming cost V 3 bases and J 7 bases; bases outside gene matches: 12. The assay was immunoSEQ multiplex PCR, and TCRdb's table has in-frame clones only and misses some. The sample lists 70,000 or so clones, around nine tenths occurring once. Sequencing was done on a sample of peripheral blood. This sequence was found in a human donor in a cohort sampled during active COVID-19. The chain is built from TRBV7-6 and TRBJ2-7; 7 bases are a match to TRBD1. The CDR3 DNA reads TGTGCCAGCAGCTTGGCTCCGGGACAGCTACCGGAGCAGTACTTC. Protein: CASSLAPGQLPEQYF.